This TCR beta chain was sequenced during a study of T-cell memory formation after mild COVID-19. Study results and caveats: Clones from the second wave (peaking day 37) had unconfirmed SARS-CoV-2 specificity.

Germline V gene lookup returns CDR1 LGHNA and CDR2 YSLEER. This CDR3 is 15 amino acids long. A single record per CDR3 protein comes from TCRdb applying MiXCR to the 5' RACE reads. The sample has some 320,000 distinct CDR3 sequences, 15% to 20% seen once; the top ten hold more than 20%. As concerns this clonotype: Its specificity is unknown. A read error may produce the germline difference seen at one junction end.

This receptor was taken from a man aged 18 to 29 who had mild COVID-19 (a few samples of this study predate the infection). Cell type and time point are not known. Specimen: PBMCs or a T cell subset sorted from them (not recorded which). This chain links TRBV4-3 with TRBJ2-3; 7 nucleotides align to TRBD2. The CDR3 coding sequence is TGCGCCATCAGCCAAGGGGCTGGGGGGGGAGATACGCAGTATTTT. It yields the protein CAISQGAGGGDTQYF.